The present TCR beta chain was sequenced within a study of T cells in narcolepsy. Overall study: Healthy controls were enrolled alongside patients with narcolepsy type 1 or type 2. Study outcomes and limitations: Some memory CD4+ repertoires had no autoreactive clone sequences. Same-patient CSF and blood CD4+ T cell clonotypes included HCRT-specific and TRIB2-specific autoreactive ones.

Comments on this clone: Its specificity is not known.

Sequenced by immunoSEQ multiplex PCR; TCRdb stores in-frame clones only, minus some. The sample consists of 25,000 to 35,000 clones, around four fifths of them appearing once. Germline assignment: CDR1 SGHKS and CDR2 YYEKEE (reference sequence). CDR3 length: 15 amino acids. Trimming cost V 1 base and J 6 bases; bases outside gene matches: 4. The receptor comes from a human donor in good health. This rearrangement joins TRBV5-5 to TRBJ2-1; TRBD2 matches 10 bases. Material for sequencing was memory (CD45RA-) CD4+ T cells from blood. The CDR3 spells CASSLLAGVPNEQFF. The CDR3 bases are TGTGCCAGCAGCTTGCTAGCGGGGGTACCCAATGAGCAGTTCTTC.